The TCR beta chain under discussion was sequenced for a study of OX40 agonist ivuxolimab in advanced cancers. The method was immunoSEQ multiplex PCR; TCRdb's version includes in-frame clones alone and lacks a portion of them. The sample carries tens of thousands of clones, roughly 80% recorded once. The receptor's source is an adult with an advanced solid tumor such as melanoma, head and neck, liver or kidney cancer. Here the sequenced sample was CD4+ or CD8+ T cells sorted from blood, taken in a trial of the OX40 agonist ivuxolimab.

The CDR3 bases are TGTGCCAGCAGCTTACTTCAGTTCTTTGAGCAGTTCTTC. Amino acid sequence: CASSLLQFFEQFF. The genes are TRBV7-2 and TRBJ2-1; D gene uncertain. Deletions cut 2 bases from V and 9 bases from J, with 11 bases between. This CDR3 has 13 residues. Germline CDR1 and CDR2: SGHTA and FQGNSA.